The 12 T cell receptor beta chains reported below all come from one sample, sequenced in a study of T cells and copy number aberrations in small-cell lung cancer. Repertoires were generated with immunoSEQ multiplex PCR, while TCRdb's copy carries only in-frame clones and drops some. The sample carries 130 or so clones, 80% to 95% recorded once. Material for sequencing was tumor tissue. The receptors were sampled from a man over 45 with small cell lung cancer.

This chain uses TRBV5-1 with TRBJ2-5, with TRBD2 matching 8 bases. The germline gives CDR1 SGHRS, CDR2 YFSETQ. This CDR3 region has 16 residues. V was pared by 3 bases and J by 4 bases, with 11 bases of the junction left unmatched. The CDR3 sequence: CASSSPGGHLIETQYF. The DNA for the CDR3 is TGCGCCAGCAGCTCTCCGGGGGGGCATTTGATAGAGACCCAGTACTTC.

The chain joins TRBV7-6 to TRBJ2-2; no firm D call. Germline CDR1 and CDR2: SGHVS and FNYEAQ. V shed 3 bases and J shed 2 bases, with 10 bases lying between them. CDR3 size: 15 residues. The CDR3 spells CASSFIPTNTGELFF. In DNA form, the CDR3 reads TGTGCCAGCAGCTTTATTCCTACTAACACCGGGGAGCTGTTTTTT.

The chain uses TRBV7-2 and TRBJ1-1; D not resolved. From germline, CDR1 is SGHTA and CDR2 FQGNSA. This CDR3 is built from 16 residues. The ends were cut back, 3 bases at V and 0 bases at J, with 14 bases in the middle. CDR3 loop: CASSFYTEALNTEAFF. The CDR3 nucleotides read TGTGCCAGCAGCTTTTACACGGAGGCATTGAACACTGAAGCTTTCTTT. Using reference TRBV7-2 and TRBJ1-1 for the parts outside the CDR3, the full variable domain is GAGVSQSPSNKVTEKGKDVELRCDPISGHTALYWYRQSLGQGLEFLIYFQGNSAPDKSGLPSDRFSAERTGGSVSTLTIQRTQQEDSAVYLCASSFYTEALNTEAFFGQGTRLTVV.

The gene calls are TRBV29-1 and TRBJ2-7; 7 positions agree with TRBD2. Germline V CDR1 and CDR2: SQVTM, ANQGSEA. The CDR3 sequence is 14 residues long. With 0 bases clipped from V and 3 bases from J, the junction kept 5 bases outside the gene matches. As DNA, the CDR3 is TGCAGCGTTGAAGATTCGGAGCGGGACTACGAGCAGTACTTC. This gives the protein CSVEDSERDYEQYF.

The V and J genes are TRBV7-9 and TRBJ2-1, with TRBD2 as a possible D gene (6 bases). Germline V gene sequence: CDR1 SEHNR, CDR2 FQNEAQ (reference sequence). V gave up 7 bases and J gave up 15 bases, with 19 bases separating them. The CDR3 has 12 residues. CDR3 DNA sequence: TGTGCCAGCACCACGGGTGGGCCCGGGGGGTTCTTC. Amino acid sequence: CASTTGGPGGFF.

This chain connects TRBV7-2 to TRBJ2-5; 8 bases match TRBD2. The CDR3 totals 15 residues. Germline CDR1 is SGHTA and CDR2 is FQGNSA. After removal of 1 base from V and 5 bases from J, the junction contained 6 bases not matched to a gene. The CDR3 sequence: CASSLEYGRGETQYF. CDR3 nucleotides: TGTGCCAGCAGCTTAGAATACGGGAGGGGGGAGACCCAGTACTTC. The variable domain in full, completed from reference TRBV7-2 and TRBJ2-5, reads GAGVSQSPSNKVTEKGKDVELRCDPISGHTALYWYRQSLGQGLEFLIYFQGNSAPDKSGLPSDRFSAERTGGSVSTLTIQRTQQEDSAVYLCASSLEYGRGETQYFGPGTRLLVL.

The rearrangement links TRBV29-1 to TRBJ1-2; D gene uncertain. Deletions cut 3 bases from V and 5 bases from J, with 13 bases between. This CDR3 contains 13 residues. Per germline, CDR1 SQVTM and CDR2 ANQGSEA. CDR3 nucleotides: TGCAGCGTTGATACGGGGTTGGGATATGGCTACACCTTC. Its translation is CSVDTGLGYGYTF. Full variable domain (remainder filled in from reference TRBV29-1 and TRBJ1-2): SAVISQKPSRDICQRGTSLTIQCQVDSQVTMMFWYRQQPGQSLTLIATANQGSEATYESGFVIDKFPISRPNLTFSTLTVSNMSPEDSSIYLCSVDTGLGYGYTFGSGTRLTVV.

This chain's CDR3 is CASSYSDGNEQFF. The CDR3 nucleotides are TGTGCCAGCAGTTACTCGGACGGGAATGAGCAGTTCTTC. The chain carries TRBV6-5 and TRBJ2-1; D not resolved. The V gene lost 0 bases and the J gene lost 7 bases, with 7 bases spanning the gap. Germline CDR1 reads MNHEY; CDR2 reads SVGAGI. The CDR3 sequence is 13 residues long.

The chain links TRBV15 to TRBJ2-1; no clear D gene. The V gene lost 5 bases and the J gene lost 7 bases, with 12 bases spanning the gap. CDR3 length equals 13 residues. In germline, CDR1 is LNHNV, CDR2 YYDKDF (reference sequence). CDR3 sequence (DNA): TGTGCCACCAGCGACCCCACACAAAATGAGCAGTTCTTC. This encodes CATSDPTQNEQFF.

CDR3 sequence (DNA): TGCGCCAGCAGCTTGCTAGGGCTAGATGGTTACAATGAGCAGTTCTTC. It yields the protein CASSLLGLDGYNEQFF. The chain combines TRBV5-1 with TRBJ2-1; D uncertain. V lost 1 base, J lost 4 bases, and 15 bases lay in between. This CDR3 region has 16 residues. The germline V gene encodes CDR1 SGHRS and CDR2 YFSETQ. The full variable domain, with the rest looked up from reference TRBV5-1 and TRBJ2-1, is KAGVTQTPRYLIKTRGQQVTLSCSPISGHRSVSWYQQTPGQGLQFLFEYFSETQRNKGNFPGRFSGRQFSNSRSEMNVSTLELGDSALYLCASSLLGLDGYNEQFFGPGTRLTVL.

The CDR3 coding sequence is TGCGCCAGCAGCAAGGGGCTAGAGTCAGGGCGGGGAGATCAGCCCCAGCATTTT. The encoded protein is CASSKGLESGRGDQPQHF. The chain joins TRBV4-3 to TRBJ1-5; perhaps TRBD1 as D (5 bases). The ends were cut back, 5 bases at V and 5 bases at J, with 25 bases in the middle. CDR1 and CDR2 (germline): LGHNA, YSLEER. The CDR3 is made up of 18 amino acids.

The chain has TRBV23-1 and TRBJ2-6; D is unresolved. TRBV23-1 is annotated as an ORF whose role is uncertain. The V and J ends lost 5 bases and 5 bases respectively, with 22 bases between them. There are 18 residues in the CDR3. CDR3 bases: TGCGCCAGCAGTAGAATCATTACGCAACAAAGTCGGGCCAACGTCCTGACTTTC. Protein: CASSRIITQQSRANVLTF.